This TCR beta chain was documented in a study of blood T cells in healthy people across ages. In this sample, this clonotype turned up once. An end of the junction does not agree with germline; a read error may underlie this. Per germline, CDR1 SGHTA and CDR2 FQGNSA. The CDR3 totals 14 residues. Together with a sample-barcoded 5' primer, a J-beta primer mix was included in a second PCR lasting about 7 to 11 cycles. TCRdb ran MiXCR on the 5' RACE reads and lists one entry per CDR3 protein. The sample includes approximately 780,000 distinct CDR3 sequences, 20% to 30% of them seen just once. Separately, the same data were catalogued under a study of T cells of mothers and their children.

Sample: blood. The sequence came from a boy younger than 18 in good health. The chain couples TRBV7-2 to TRBJ2-4; maybe TRBD2 (6 bases). CDR3 sequence: CASSLEEGNYIQYF. The CDR3 DNA follows: TGTGCCAGCAGCTTAGAGGAGGGCAACTACATTCAATACTTC.